This T cell receptor (beta chain) was observed in a study of T cells in Graves' hyperthyroidism and ophthalmopathy. Study overall: Before any treatment, at initial diagnosis, peripheral blood was collected.

Germline V gene data show CDR1 as ENHRY and CDR2 as SYGVKD. The CDR3 is 15 residues long. With 0 bases removed from V and 2 bases from J, the gap between germline ends came to 11 bases. TCR beta CDR3 region amplification was performed from RNA transcripts. HTBI primers drove first-round RT-PCR of the TCR CDR3. TCRdb reprocessed the multiplex PCR reads with MiXCR, giving one entry per CDR3 protein. The data hold hundreds of thousands of distinct CDR3 sequences, with 38% observed a single time. This clonotype was observed a handful of times. Absence of ophthalmopathy progression within 18 months defined stable Graves' hyperthyroidism. Uncontrolled infection, other autoimmune disease, pregnancy or lactation disqualified patients from enrolment. From more than 9.5 ml of fresh peripheral blood, PBMCs were isolated.

The sequence was obtained from a man between 18 and 29 years old with Graves' hyperthyroidism. The V gene is TRBV10-3, the J gene TRBJ2-7; D tentatively reads TRBD1 or TRBD2 (6 bases each). Specimen: blood. CDR3 amino acids: CAISESTGAPYEQYF. The CDR3 DNA is TGTGCCATCAGTGAGTCGACGGGGGCTCCCTACGAGCAGTACTTC.